Listed below are T cell receptor beta chains from one sample, sequenced in a study of CD8+ T cells in alopecia areata. Sequenced by immunoSEQ multiplex PCR; TCRdb stores in-frame clones only, minus some. The table records 50,000 to 70,000 clones, around 44% of them present only once. Sequencing was performed on NKG2D-low CD8+ T cells sorted from blood. The receptors originated from a human donor with alopecia areata. CDR3s include the opening cysteine and the closing phenylalanine or tryptophan.

j_call v_call cdr3_aa
TRBJ2-3 TRBV5-1 CASKRERGPDTQYF
TRBJ2-7 TRBV29-1 CSVEMGGDKGTYEQYF
TRBJ1-3 TRBV12-5 CASGFGTLLDTIYF
TRBJ2-3 TRBV7-2 CASSLGASALTDTQYF
TRBJ2-7 TRBV4-1 CASSKGYEQYF
TRBJ1-1 TRBV7-9 CASSRVGGSMNTEAFF
TRBJ2-1 TRBV7-9 CASSLEGREQFF
TRBJ2-3 TRBV29-1 CSVEDYGGAQSTDTQYF
TRBJ2-3 TRBV28 CASSLIEDTQYF
TRBJ1-5 TRBV10-3 CAISESGRGSQPQHF
TRBJ2-3 TRBV4-1 CASSLDWNTDTQYF
TRBJ2-5 TRBV5-1 CASSLDQETQYF
TRBJ2-1 TRBV5-6 CASSSVAGGYYNEQFF
TRBJ2-7 TRBV5-6 CASSLGRPDEQYF
TRBJ2-2 TRBV29-1 CSVGLQGHGELFF
TRBJ2-7 TRBV7-9 CASSLWGLSSYEQYF
TRBJ1-5 TRBV7-8 CASSYANQPQHF
TRBJ1-1 TRBV7-2 CASSLDDRGWNTEAFF
TRBJ2-5 TRBV5-1 CASSWGTGDSETQYF
TRBJ2-1 TRBV5-1 CASSLVSGGGEQFF
TRBJ2-5 TRBV28 CASSLGPTTGLGETQYF
TRBJ2-5 TRBV28 CASSPGLAGGETQYF
TRBJ1-6 TRBV7-3 CASSLTGDNSPLHF
TRBJ2-3 TRBV7-9 CASRLLPDTQYF
TRBJ2-7 TRBV7-9 CASTDWQGDEQYF
TRBJ2-7 TRBV2 CASSEVSGAGGYEQYF
TRBJ2-1 TRBV23-1 CASSQFRSTGAYNEQFF
TRBJ2-2 TRBV7-8 CATPLNTGELFF
TRBJ2-7 TRBV6-5 CASSSGTSGIAYEQYF
TRBJ2-7 TRBV29-1 CSVDDGYEQYF